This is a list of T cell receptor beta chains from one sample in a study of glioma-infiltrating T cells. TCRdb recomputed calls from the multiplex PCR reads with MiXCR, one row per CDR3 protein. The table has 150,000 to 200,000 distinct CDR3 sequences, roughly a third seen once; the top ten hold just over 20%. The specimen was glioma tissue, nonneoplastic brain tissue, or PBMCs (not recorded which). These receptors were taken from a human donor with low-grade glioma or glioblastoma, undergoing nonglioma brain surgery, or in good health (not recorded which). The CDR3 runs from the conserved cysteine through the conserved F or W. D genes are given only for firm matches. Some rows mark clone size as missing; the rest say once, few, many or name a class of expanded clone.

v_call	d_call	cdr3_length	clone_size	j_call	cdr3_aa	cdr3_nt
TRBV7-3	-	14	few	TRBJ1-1	CASSIQGRTTEAFF	TGTGCCAGCAGCATACAGGGAAGGACCACTGAAGCTTTCTTT
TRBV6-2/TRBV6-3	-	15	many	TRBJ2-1	CASSPRDGSYNEQFF	TGTGCCAGCAGTCCCCGGGACGGCTCCTACAATGAGCAGTTCTTC
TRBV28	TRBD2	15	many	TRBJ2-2	CASSSSGRNTGELFF	TGTGCCAGCAGTTCTAGCGGGAGGAACACCGGGGAGCTGTTTTTT
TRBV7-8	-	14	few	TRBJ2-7	CASSTRDGGAEQYF	TGTGCCAGCAGCACCAGGGACGGCGGCGCCGAGCAGTACTTC
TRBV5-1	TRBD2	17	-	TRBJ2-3	CASSIGTSGFLTDTQYF	TGCGCCAGCAGCATCGGGACTAGCGGGTTCCTCACAGATACGCAGTATTTT
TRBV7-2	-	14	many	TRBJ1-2	CASSEITGHYGYTF	TGTGCCAGCAGCGAGATAACAGGACACTATGGCTACACCTTC
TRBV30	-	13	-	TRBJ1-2	CAWSSGHLYGYTF	TGTGCCTGGAGTTCCGGACACCTCTATGGCTACACCTTC
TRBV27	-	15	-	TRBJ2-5	CASSPLIGSLKTQYF	TGTGCCAGCAGTCCCCTAATCGGGAGTCTCAAGACCCAGTACTTC
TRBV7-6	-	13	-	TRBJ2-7	CASSLFSVYEQYF	TGTGCCAGCAGCCTATTTAGCGTCTACGAGCAGTACTTC
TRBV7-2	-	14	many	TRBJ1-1	CASSLNWGLTEAFF	TGTGCCAGCAGCCTCAATTGGGGGCTGACTGAAGCTTTCTTT
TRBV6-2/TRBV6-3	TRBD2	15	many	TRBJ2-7	CASSASAGGFYEQYF	TGTGCCAGCAGCGCTTCAGCGGGAGGATTCTACGAGCAGTACTTC
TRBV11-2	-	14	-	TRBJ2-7	CASSLDMSRFEQYF	TGTGCCAGCAGCTTAGATATGAGCAGGTTCGAACAGTACTTC
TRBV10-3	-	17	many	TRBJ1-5	CAITWWGRRRCDQPQHF	TGTGCCATCACCTGGTGGGGACGGAGGAGATGCGATCAGCCCCAGCATTTT
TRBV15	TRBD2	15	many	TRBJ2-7	CATSPGLDPLYEQYF	TGTGCCACCAGCCCCGGACTAGACCCCCTCTACGAGCAGTACTTC
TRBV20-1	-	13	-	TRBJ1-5	CSPSSWVGQPQHF	TGCAGTCCTAGTTCATGGGTTGGTCAGCCCCAGCATTTT
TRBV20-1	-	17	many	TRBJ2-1	CSARERGARDTPANRFF	TGCAGTGCTAGAGAAAGAGGGGCTAGAGACACTCCCGCAAATCGGTTCTTC
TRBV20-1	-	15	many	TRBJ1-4	CSARPPYATNEKLFF	TGCAGTGCTAGACCTCCTTACGCAACTAATGAAAAACTGTTTTTT
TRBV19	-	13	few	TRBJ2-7	CASGAGNSYEQYF	TGTGCCAGTGGGGCGGGCAACTCCTACGAGCAGTACTTC
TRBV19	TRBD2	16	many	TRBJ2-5	CASSIRGGSLQETQYF	TGTGCCAGTAGTATTCGCGGCGGGAGCCTACAAGAGACCCAGTACTTC
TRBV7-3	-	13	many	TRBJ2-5	CASSLNNQETQYF	TGTGCCAGCAGTTTGAACAACCAAGAGACCCAGTACTTC
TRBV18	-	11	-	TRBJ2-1	CASSPLDEKFF	TGTGCCAGCTCACCCCTAGATGAGAAGTTCTTC
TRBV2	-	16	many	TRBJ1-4	CASSEGWVMANEKLFF	TGTGCCAGCAGTGAAGGATGGGTCATGGCTAATGAAAAACTGTTTTTT
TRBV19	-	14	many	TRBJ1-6	CASRTETGGPPLHF	TGTGCCAGTCGTACCGAGACTGGGGGTCCACCCCTCCACTTT
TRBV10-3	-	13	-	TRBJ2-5	CALSDRDEETQSF	TGTGCCCTCAGTGACCGGGACGAAGAGACCCAGTCCTTC
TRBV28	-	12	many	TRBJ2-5	CASSLAEETQYF	TGTGCCAGCAGTTTAGCGGAAGAGACCCAGTACTTC
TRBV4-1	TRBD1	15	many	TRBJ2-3	CASSQGQLYTDTQYF	TGCGCCAGCAGCCAGGGACAGCTTTACACAGATACGCAGTATTTT
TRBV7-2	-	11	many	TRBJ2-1	CASSSYQEQFF	TGTGCCAGCAGCTCATACCAGGAGCAGTTCTTC
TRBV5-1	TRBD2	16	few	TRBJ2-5	CASSLGTSGRGETQYF	TGCGCCAGCAGCTTGGGGACTAGCGGGAGGGGTGAGACCCAGTACTTC
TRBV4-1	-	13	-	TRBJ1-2	CASSKNSGVGYTF	TGCGCCAGCAGCAAAAATAGCGGGGTCGGCTACACCTTC
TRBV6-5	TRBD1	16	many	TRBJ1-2	CASSYLRTGGSYGYTF	TGTGCCAGCAGTTACCTAAGGACAGGGGGCAGCTATGGCTACACCTTC
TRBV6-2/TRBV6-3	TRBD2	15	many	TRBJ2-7	CASSIVVAGGYEQYF	TGTGCCAGCAGTATCGTGGTAGCGGGAGGCTACGAGCAGTACTTC
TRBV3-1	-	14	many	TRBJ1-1	CASSQVGLDTEAFF	TGTGCCAGCAGCCAAGTAGGCTTGGACACTGAAGCTTTCTTT
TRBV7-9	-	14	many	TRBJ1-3	CASSAGGSGNTIYF	TGTGCCAGCAGCGCGGGGGGATCTGGAAACACCATATATTTT
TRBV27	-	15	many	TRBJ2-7	CASSFAATFFDEQYF	TGTGCCAGCAGTTTCGCGGCGACATTCTTCGACGAGCAGTACTTC
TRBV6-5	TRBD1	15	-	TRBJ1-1	CASSYTDRGNTESFF	TGTGCCAGCAGTTATACGGACAGGGGGAACACTGAGTCTTTCTTT
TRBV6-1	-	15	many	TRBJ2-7	CASSTPRGSYYEQYF	TGTGCCAGCAGTACCCCGCGGGGCAGTTACTACGAGCAGTACTTC
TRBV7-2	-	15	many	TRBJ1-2	CASSLILGQGNGYTF	TGTGCCAGCAGCTTAATTTTAGGGCAGGGAAATGGCTACACCTTC
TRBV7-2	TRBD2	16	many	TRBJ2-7	CASSLEGTSGSYEQYF	TGTGCCAGCAGCTTAGAAGGGACTAGCGGATCCTACGAGCAGTACTTC
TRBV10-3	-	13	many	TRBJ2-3	CAISDPRTDTQYF	TGTGCCATCAGTGACCCCCGGACAGATACGCAGTATTTT
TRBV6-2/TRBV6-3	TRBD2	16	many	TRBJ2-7	CASSYSASGTSNEQYF	TGTGCCAGCAGTTACTCGGCATCCGGGACTAGTAACGAGCAGTACTTC
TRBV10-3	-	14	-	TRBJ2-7	CAISDTKSSYEQYF	TGTGCCATCAGTGACACAAAGAGCTCCTACGAGCAGTACTTC
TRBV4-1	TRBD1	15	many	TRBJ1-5	CASSQLQGQGQPQHF	TGCGCCAGCAGCCAACTTCAGGGACAGGGTCAGCCCCAGCATTTT
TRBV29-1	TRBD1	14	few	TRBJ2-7	CSALKTGSPYEQYF	TGCAGCGCGCTGAAGACAGGGTCTCCCTACGAGCAGTACTTC
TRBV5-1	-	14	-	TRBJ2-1	CASSLFSEGGEQFF	TGCGCCAGCAGCTTGTTTTCAGAAGGCGGTGAGCAGTTCTTC
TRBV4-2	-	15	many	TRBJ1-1	CASSQESIGIPAAFF	TGTGCCAGCAGCCAAGAATCTATAGGGATCCCCGCAGCTTTCTTT
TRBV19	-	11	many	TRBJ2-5	CASSINQTQYF	TGTGCCAGTAGTATTAATCAGACCCAGTACTTC
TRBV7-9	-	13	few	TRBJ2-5	CASSAAGPETQYF	TGTGCCAGCAGTGCGGCAGGGCCAGAGACCCAGTACTTC
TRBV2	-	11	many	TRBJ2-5	CASSPKGTQYF	TGTGCCAGCAGTCCCAAGGGGACCCAGTACTTC